The 15 T cell receptor beta chains given below trace back to one sample, sequenced in a study of post-analysis software for immune sequencing data. Whole-study findings and limits: Controls had lower frequencies than patients of a handful of TRBV segments, which included TRBV5-6, TRBV5-1 and TRBV20-1.

Researchers reported that TCR beta cDNA libraries carried unique molecular identifiers. MiXCR, applied by TCRdb to the PCR reads, yields one record per CDR3 protein. Of roughly 800,000 distinct CDR3 sequences in the sample, approximately 44% were seen once. For these TCRs, the target antigens are not known. The sequenced sample was blood. The receptors here all came from a girl between 10 and 17 years old with multiple sclerosis.

This sequence joins TRBV10-3 and TRBJ2-3; TRBD2 is a possible D gene (6 bases). V gave up 10 bases and J gave up 1 base, with 15 bases separating them. Germline loops: CDR1 ENHRY, CDR2 SYGVKD. The CDR3 is 14 residues long. DNA for the CDR3: TGTGCCACCTCGGGAGCTATCGGCACAGATACGCAGTATTTT. This codes for CATSGAIGTDTQYF.

The chain links TRBV29-1 to TRBJ2-1; D uncertain. The ends were cut back, 4 bases at V and 4 bases at J, with 14 bases in the middle. The CDR3 has 14 residues. Germline lookup yields CDR1 SQVTM and CDR2 ANQGSEA. The CDR3 loop reads CSVAGVAGYNEQFF. CDR3 coding DNA: TGCAGCGTTGCCGGCGTCGCAGGATACAATGAGCAGTTCTTC.

The genes are TRBV5-1 and TRBJ2-5; 8 bases agree with TRBD1. Germline V lookup: CDR1 SGHRS, CDR2 YFSETQ. The CDR3 extends over 15 amino acids. Unmatched junction bases numbered 5, after V lost 2 bases and J lost 2 bases. DNA of the CDR3: TGCGCCAGCAGCTTTAGGACAGGGAGACAAGAGACCCAGTACTTC. It translates to CASSFRTGRQETQYF.

Only a few counts were recorded for this clonotype. This chain uses TRBV20-1 with TRBJ2-5; the D is unclear. The CDR3 runs to 12 residues. Germline lookup yields CDR1 DFQATT and CDR2 SNEGSKA (reference sequence). The V end lost 3 bases, the J end lost 4 bases, and 9 bases lay between the germline ends. The CDR3 region is CSASSQRETQYF. The CDR3 nucleotides are TGCAGTGCTAGTAGTCAAAGAGAGACCCAGTACTTC.

This clonotype was seen a few times. This sequence joins TRBV9 and TRBJ2-5; perhaps TRBD2 as D (5 bases). The J call could be wrong; TRBJ2-7 is a better fit for the DNA end. CDR3 length: 14 residues. CDR1 and CDR2 (germline): SGDLS, YYNGEE. CDR3 amino acids: CASSVAPGNREQYF. CDR3 nucleotide sequence: TGTGCCAGCAGCGTAGCCCCCGGGAATCGCGAGCAGTACTTC.

This chain connects TRBV4-3 to TRBJ2-1; possible D gene TRBD2, 6 bases. The CDR3 runs 15 residues. CDR1 and CDR2 (germline): LGHNA, YSLEER. With 0 bases removed from V and 5 bases from J, the gap between germline ends came to 11 bases. The CDR3 is CASSQDGRRDNEQFF. The DNA of the CDR3 is TGCGCCAGCAGCCAAGATGGTCGGAGGGACAATGAGCAGTTCTTC.

The chain couples TRBV3-1 to TRBJ2-5, with 10 bases matching TRBD2. V lost 4 bases to trimming and J lost 3 bases; unmatched junction nucleotides: 14. CDR3 length: 18 amino acids. The germline V gene encodes CDR1 LGHDT and CDR2 YNNKEL (reference sequence). The CDR3 region has the DNA TGTGCCAGCAGCCCAACTGGACTAAGCGGGAGGGCCGAAGAGACCCAGTACTTC. This translates into CASSPTGLSGRAEETQYF.

This clonotype was seen more than once but under ten times. The chain couples TRBV12-3 or TRBV12-4 to TRBJ2-1; tentatively, D is TRBD2 (6 bases). Trimming stripped 6 bases from V and 3 bases from J, with 6 bases between. CDR3 length: 12 residues. The CDR3 loop is CASRGGYNEQFF. The CDR3, as DNA: TGTGCCAGCAGGGGGGGCTACAATGAGCAGTTCTTC.

Remarks on this clonotype: Compared with germline, one end of the junction differs, possibly owing to a read error. The chain carries TRBV6-6 and TRBJ2-3; D unclear. Germline V CDR1 and CDR2: MNHNY, SVGAGI (reference sequence). The CDR3 has 15 residues. CDR3 loop: CANSPTLRYTDTQYF. CDR3 nucleotides: TGTGCCAACAGTCCGACACTCAGGTACACAGATACGCAGTATTTT.

A few counts support this clonotype. The chain couples TRBV7-2 to TRBJ2-7; 7 bases align to TRBD1. From germline, CDR1 is SGHTA and CDR2 FQGNSA. CDR3 length: 15 residues. The J segment lost 2 bases and the V segment lost 5 bases, leaving 9 bases of the junction unmatched. The CDR3 loop reads CASSPDRVSTYEQYF. The CDR3 nucleotides read TGTGCCAGCAGCCCAGACAGGGTTTCCACCTACGAGCAGTACTTC. Complete variable domain (other parts from reference TRBV7-2 and TRBJ2-7): GAGVSQSPSNKVTEKGKDVELRCDPISGHTALYWYRQSLGQGLEFLIYFQGNSAPDKSGLPSDRFSAERTGGSVSTLTIQRTQQEDSAVYLCASSPDRVSTYEQYFGPGTRLTVT.

The chain is built from TRBV4-1 and TRBJ2-5, with D uncertain. The CDR3 is 16 residues long. Germline values: CDR1 MGHRA, CDR2 YSYEKL. The germline V and J ends were trimmed by 4 bases and 2 bases, with 17 bases remaining between them. This chain's CDR3 is CASSRKLQAPQETQYF. For the CDR3, the DNA is TGCGCCAGCAGCCGGAAACTTCAGGCGCCACAAGAGACCCAGTACTTC.

On this clonotype: A much larger clone lies a single base off, so this may be a read error. V gene TRBV5-1 combines with J gene TRBJ2-7; a possible D gene is TRBD2 (6 bases). V was pared by 3 bases and J by 6 bases, with 19 bases between. CDR3 length: 15 residues. Germline CDR1 and CDR2: SGHRS and YFSETQ. CDR3 DNA: TGCGCCAGCAGCTCGAGTAGCGGACTATGTACCGAGCAGTACTTC. Translating gives CASSSSSGLCTEQYF.

The chain couples TRBV20-1 to TRBJ2-5; TRBD2 matches 7 bases. Germline V gene lookup returns CDR1 DFQATT and CDR2 SNEGSKA (reference sequence). CDR3 length: 20 residues. V was clipped by 3 bases and J by 0 bases; unmatched bases: 22. The CDR3 protein is CSASPLWGRALGVDQETQYF. The CDR3 DNA is TGCAGTGCTAGTCCCCTCTGGGGGAGGGCCTTAGGTGTAGACCAAGAGACCCAGTACTTC.

The chain employs TRBV7-9 and TRBJ1-2, with 12 bases that match TRBD1. CDR3 length equals 15 residues. Germline CDR1 SEHNR, CDR2 FQNEAQ (reference sequence). Trimming removed 4 bases from V and 7 bases from J; junction bases left unmatched: 7. The CDR3 loop is CASSWAGTGGGGYTF. DNA of the CDR3: TGTGCCAGCAGCTGGGCCGGGACAGGGGGCGGTGGCTACACCTTC.

This clonotype came up many times. The chain employs TRBV11-1 and TRBJ1-1; no reliable D call. V gave up 1 base and J gave up 3 bases, with 12 bases separating them. This CDR3 spans 15 amino acids. Looked up from germline, CDR1 is SGHAT and CDR2 is FQDESV (reference sequence). The CDR3 region has the DNA TGTGCCAGCAGCTTAGAGCGGGGTCGGGACACTGAAGCTTTCTTT. Protein sequence: CASSLERGRDTEAFF. Together with reference TRBV11-1 and TRBJ1-1, the CDR3 gives the full variable domain: EAEVAQSPRYKITEKSQAVAFWCDPISGHATLYWYRQILGQGPELLVQFQDESVVDDSQLPKDRFSAERLKGVDSTLKIQPAELGDSAMYLCASSLERGRDTEAFFGQGTRLTVV.